This entry lists 21 T cell receptor beta chains sequenced from one sample in a study of cytomegalovirus exposure and HLA in healthy donors. In the PCR, 60 Vbeta and 13 Jbeta primers were used. Produced via immunoSEQ multiplex PCR; TCRdb's table is partial and in-frame only. The data show 150,000 to 200,000 clones, approximately 90% seen once. The sample was PBMCs. The receptor set was obtained from a boy younger than 10 in good health and CMV-seronegative.

The J gene is TRBJ1-2, the V gene TRBV2, with TRBD1 matching over 9 bases. The germline gives CDR1 SNHLY, CDR2 FYNNEI. The V gene end was trimmed by 5 bases and the J gene end by 9 bases; junction bases not matched to a gene: 19. The CDR3 totals 17 residues. The CDR3 region is CASSQLGIQGAINRYTF. Written as DNA, the CDR3 is TGTGCCAGCAGTCAATTGGGGATACAGGGGGCTATCAATCGCTACACCTTC. The variable domain in full, completed from reference TRBV2 and TRBJ1-2, reads EPEVTQTPSHQVTQMGQEVILRCVPISNHLYFYWYRQILGQKVEFLVSFYNNEISEKSEIFDDQFSVERPDGSNFTLKIRSTKLEDSAMYFCASSQLGIQGAINRYTFGSGTRLTVV.

The chain links TRBV6-5 to TRBJ2-1, with TRBD1 matching over 7 bases. Germline CDR1 and CDR2: MNHEY and SVGAGI. The CDR3 covers 13 residues. Germline trimming cut 5 bases from V and 9 bases from J; bases unmatched to any gene: 7. The CDR3 region has the DNA TGTGCCAGCAGTGTCCGGGACAGCACTGAGCAGTTCTTC. This codes for CASSVRDSTEQFF.

This chain uses TRBV5-1 with TRBJ2-2, with 11 bases matching TRBD2. The CDR3 sequence is 16 residues long. The germline V gene encodes CDR1 SGHRS and CDR2 YFSETQ. V shed 4 bases and J 6 bases; nucleotides not matched to a gene: 8. CDR3 sequence reads: CASSDTSGSKPGELFF. CDR3 in DNA: TGCGCCAGCAGCGATACTAGCGGGAGTAAACCCGGGGAGCTGTTTTTT.

DNA for the CDR3: TGTGCCAGCAGTGATACCGGGACAGACTACACAGATACGCAGTATTTT. Protein product: CASSDTGTDYTDTQYF. The chain joins TRBV6-1 to TRBJ2-3, with 7 bases that match TRBD1. V shed 3 bases, J shed 2 bases, and the junction held 8 bases outside the gene matches. The CDR3 is made up of 16 amino acids. Germline values: CDR1 MNHNS, CDR2 SASEGT.

The chain employs TRBV6-5 and TRBJ2-7; 10 bases fit TRBD2. The V gene's germline CDR1 is MNHEY and CDR2 SVGAGI. The J segment lost 5 bases and the V segment lost 4 bases, leaving 5 bases of the junction unmatched. The CDR3 contains 14 residues. The CDR3 loop is CASSFSGRADEQYF. The CDR3 DNA reads as TGTGCCAGCAGTTTCAGCGGGAGGGCCGACGAGCAGTACTTC.

This chain connects TRBV6-5 to TRBJ2-7; D might be TRBD2 (5 bases). The CDR3 totals 15 residues. Per germline, CDR1 MNHEY and CDR2 SVGAGI. The germline V and J ends were trimmed by 0 bases and 1 base, with 10 bases remaining between them. The CDR3, as DNA: TGTGCCAGCAGTTACTCGCCGGGGTTGTCCTACGAGCAGTACTTC. This codes for CASSYSPGLSYEQYF.

The chain joins TRBV4-2 to TRBJ1-6; the match to TRBD1 covers 8 bases. The CDR3 length is 15 residues. Germline values: CDR1 LGHNA, CDR2 YNFKEQ. V gave up 3 bases and J gave up 13 bases; unmatched junction bases: 11. CDR3 DNA: TGTGCCAGCAGCCAGACAGGGGAAGGGCTTGCCCCCCTCCACTTT. It is translated as CASSQTGEGLAPLHF.

The V call is TRBV18, the J call TRBJ2-2; D perhaps matches TRBD2 (5 bases). The V end was cut by 3 bases, the J end by 0 bases, with 14 bases between. Germline lookup yields CDR1 KGHSH and CDR2 LQKENI. CDR3 size: 17 residues. CDR3 amino acids: CASSPIDYKANTGELFF. CDR3 nucleotide sequence: TGTGCCAGCTCACCTATTGACTATAAAGCGAACACCGGGGAGCTGTTTTTT. Full variable domain (rest looked up from reference TRBV18 and TRBJ2-2): NAGVMQNPRHLVRRRGQEARLRCSPMKGHSHVYWYRQLPEEGLKFMVYLQKENIIDESGMPKERFSAEFPKEGPSILRIQQVVRGDSAAYFCASSPIDYKANTGELFFGEGSRLTVL.

The V call is TRBV28, the J call TRBJ2-2; D gene ambiguous. The germline CDR1 and CDR2 sequences are MDHEN and SYDVKM. This CDR3 spans 12 amino acids. The CDR3 bases are TGTGCGTCGAACACGAACACCGGGGAGCTGTTTTTT. The encoded protein is CASNTNTGELFF.

The V and J genes are TRBV5-8 and TRBJ1-2, with 8 bases lining up with TRBD1. V gave up 1 base and J gave up 7 bases; unmatched junction bases: 9. The germline V gene encodes CDR1 SGHTS and CDR2 YDEGEE. This CDR3 is 15 amino acids long. The CDR3 is CASSLRGQGGVGYTF. The CDR3 DNA is TGTGCCAGCAGCTTGCGCGGACAGGGAGGTGTTGGCTACACCTTC.

The rearrangement uses TRBV28 and TRBJ2-2; a weak D match, TRBD1 (5 bases). This CDR3 comprises 14 residues. V lost 6 bases and J 6 bases, leaving 14 bases between the germline ends. Germline V gene lookup returns CDR1 MDHEN and CDR2 SYDVKM. CDR3 coding DNA: TGTGCCAGCAGATCGATTGGGGCGGCCGGGGAGCTGTTTTTT. Translating it yields CASRSIGAAGELFF.

The genes are TRBV27 and TRBJ2-3, with TRBD2 matching 7 bases. V lost 8 bases, J lost 5 bases, and 4 bases stayed unmatched. Germline CDR1 is MNHEY and CDR2 is SMNVEV (reference sequence). The CDR3 is made up of 12 amino acids. CDR3 DNA sequence: TGTGCCAGCTCACGGGGGGTAGATACGCAGTATTTT. Translated, it gives CASSRGVDTQYF.

The chain links TRBV11-2 to TRBJ1-2, with D perhaps matching TRBD1 (5 bases). This CDR3 region has 13 residues. Trimming pared 2 bases from V and 8 bases from J, leaving 12 bases between. In germline, CDR1 is SGHAT, CDR2 FQNNGV. CDR3 region: CASSLSGRGGYTF. The CDR3 region has the DNA TGTGCCAGCAGCTTATCTGGTCGGGGGGGCTACACCTTC.

This chain joins TRBV7-9 and TRBJ2-1, with 11 bases identical to TRBD2. J was trimmed by 1 base and V by 3 bases; bases with no gene match: 8. CDR3 length equals 18 residues. Germline V gives CDR1 SEHNR, CDR2 FQNEAQ (reference sequence). This chain's CDR3 is CASSFTPLAGGSYNEQFF. The CDR3 nucleotides are TGTGCCAGCAGCTTTACTCCCCTAGCGGGGGGTTCCTACAATGAGCAGTTCTTC.

The chain is built from TRBV9 and TRBJ2-3; 8 bases are a match to TRBD1. The V and J ends lost 4 bases and 3 bases, in that order; junction bases with no gene match: 10. The germline V gene has CDR1 SGDLS and CDR2 YYNGEE. The CDR3 extends over 16 amino acids. As DNA, the CDR3 is TGTGCCAGCAGCCCGCGCGCAGGGGGCTTGACAGATACGCAGTATTTT. As protein: CASSPRAGGLTDTQYF.

The genes are TRBV7-6 and TRBJ2-1; 9 nucleotides line up with TRBD2. This CDR3 is built from 16 residues. The germline gives CDR1 SGHVS, CDR2 FNYEAQ. Trimming at V came to 5 bases and at J to 7 bases, leaving 12 bases not matched to a gene. The DNA for the CDR3 is TGTGCCAGCAGCCCAGCGGGTAGCGGGAGTAGGAATGAGCAGTTCTTC. This encodes CASSPAGSGSRNEQFF.

The chain is built from TRBV13 and TRBJ1-2; TRBD1 agrees at 7 bases. Germline V gives CDR1 PRHDT, CDR2 FYEKMQ (reference sequence). With V trimmed by 0 bases and J by 6 bases, 4 bases remained unmatched. The CDR3 has 14 residues. The CDR3 loop reads CASSLGRQGDGYTF. CDR3 sequence (DNA): TGTGCCAGCAGCTTAGGCCGACAGGGAGATGGCTACACCTTC.

The chain is built from TRBV30 and TRBJ2-7, with D perhaps matching TRBD2 (6 bases). Germline-derived CDR1 and CDR2 are GTSNPN and SVGIG (reference sequence). V dropped 1 base and J dropped 4 bases, with 14 bases sitting between them. The CDR3 sequence is 14 residues long. CDR3 amino acids: CAWSGGGKQYEQYF. The DNA for the CDR3 is TGTGCCTGGAGTGGCGGCGGGAAGCAGTACGAGCAGTACTTC.

This sequence joins TRBV10-3 and TRBJ2-3; 11 bases are shared with TRBD2. This CDR3 contains 17 residues. The V gene end was trimmed by 8 bases and the J gene end by 2 bases; junction bases not matched to a gene: 12. Germline V gene sequence: CDR1 ENHRY, CDR2 SYGVKD. The CDR3 loop reads CAIVASGGSANTDTQYF. As DNA, the CDR3 is TGTGCCATCGTGGCTAGCGGGGGGTCCGCCAACACAGATACGCAGTATTTT.

The rearrangement joins TRBV5-1 to TRBJ1-1; TRBD1 is a possible D gene (6 bases). V lost 4 bases and J lost 2, with 12 bases in between. The CDR3 covers 14 residues. Per germline, CDR1 SGHRS and CDR2 YFSETQ. In nucleotides, the CDR3 is TGCGCCAGCAGCCCTGACAGGTCTAACACTGAAGCTTTCTTT. It yields the protein CASSPDRSNTEAFF.

CDR3 bases: TGTGCCAGGGAGGGCCCCGGCACAGATACGCAGTATTTT. Translation: CAREGPGTDTQYF. The V gene is TRBV15, the J gene TRBJ2-3; 7 nucleotides agree with TRBD2. After removal of 10 bases from V and 1 base from J, the junction contained 5 bases not matched to a gene. This CDR3 region has 13 residues. The germline CDR1 and CDR2 sequences are LNHNV and YYDKDF (reference sequence).